Shown below are 26 T cell receptor beta chains from a single sample sequenced in a study of blood T cell repertoires in COVID-19. TCRdb's copy holds only in-frame clones and misses some; the assay was immunoSEQ multiplex PCR. The sample has around 80,000 clones; under 85% are singletons. Material for sequencing was peripheral blood. These receptors were collected from a human donor in a cohort sampled during active COVID-19.

A single count supports this clone. This chain connects TRBV20-1 to TRBJ1-1; weak D call: TRBD1 (6 bases). Germline V gives CDR1 DFQATT, CDR2 SNEGSKA (reference sequence). The CDR3 extends over 13 amino acids. Trimming took 3 bases from V and 1 from J, leaving 9 bases between them. The CDR3 region has the DNA TGCAGTGCTAGTAGGGGGACGAACACTGAAGCTTTCTTT. It specifies CSASRGTNTEAFF.

This chain uses TRBV3-1 (or the pseudogene TRBV3-2) with TRBJ2-1; D is uncertain. The CDR3 loop spans 12 amino acids. V lost 5 bases and J 4 bases, leaving 6 bases between the germline ends. Germline loops: CDR1 LGHDT, CDR2 YNNKEL (reference sequence). The CDR3, as DNA: TGTGCCAGCAGCTCCACTTACAATGAGCAGTTCTTC. Amino acids: CASSSTYNEQFF.

This chain uses TRBV9 with TRBJ2-1, with 7 bases identical to TRBD2. This CDR3 comprises 15 residues. The V gene's germline CDR1 is SGDLS and CDR2 YYNGEE. With 4 bases clipped from V and 4 bases from J, the junction kept 8 bases outside the gene matches. The CDR3: CASSPPGLLYNEQFF. DNA for the CDR3: TGTGCCAGCAGCCCCCCGGGACTACTTTACAATGAGCAGTTCTTC.

The genes are TRBV11-2 and TRBJ1-6; no clear D. Germline assignment: CDR1 SGHAT and CDR2 FQNNGV. The CDR3 sequence is 15 residues long. Trimming cost V 1 base and J 4 bases, with 8 bases left between them. DNA of the CDR3: TGTGCCAGCAGCTTAGGGGCCCAATATAATTCACCCCTCCACTTT. Protein sequence: CASSLGAQYNSPLHF. Complete variable domain (other parts from reference TRBV11-2 and TRBJ1-6): EAGVAQSPRYKIIEKRQSVAFWCNPISGHATLYWYQQILGQGPKLLIQFQNNGVVDDSQLPKDRFSAERLKGVDSTLKIQPAKLEDSAVYLCASSLGAQYNSPLHFGNGTRLTVT.

This CDR3 reads CASSLGTSSNEQFF. CDR3 nucleotide sequence: TGCGCCAGCAGCTTGGGGACTAGTAGCAATGAGCAGTTCTTC. V gene TRBV5-1 combines with J gene TRBJ2-1; 7 bases map to TRBD2. This CDR3 is built from 14 residues. Germline loops: CDR1 SGHRS, CDR2 YFSETQ. J gave up 6 bases and V 0 bases, and 3 bases lay outside the gene matches.

The genes are TRBV11-2 and TRBJ2-2, with 8 bases aligning to TRBD2. Germline V gene data show CDR1 as SGHAT and CDR2 as FQNNGV. The length of the CDR3 is 16 residues. V trimming: 7 bases; J trimming: 1 base; junction bases outside the gene matches: 8. The CDR3 region is CASTPRAGGNTGELFF. For the CDR3, the DNA is TGTGCCAGCACCCCCCGGGCGGGAGGGAACACCGGGGAGCTGTTTTTT.

There are a few counts of this clone. The chain combines TRBV28 with TRBJ2-7, with 10 bases that match TRBD2. Trimming cost V 9 bases and J 0 bases; bases outside gene matches: 5. There are 14 residues in the CDR3. Germline V gene data show CDR1 as MDHEN and CDR2 as SYDVKM. The CDR3 region has the DNA TGTGCCAGTTTTAGCGGGGGGACCTCCTACGAGCAGTACTTC. As protein: CASFSGGTSYEQYF.

The chain is built from TRBV5-6 and TRBJ1-5; D perhaps matches TRBD1 (5 bases). The V gene lost 1 base and the J gene lost 4 bases, with 12 bases spanning the gap. Per the germline V gene, CDR1 is SGHDT and CDR2 is YYEEEE. CDR3 length equals 15 residues. The CDR3 protein is CASSLFREGNQPQHF. CDR3 nucleotide sequence: TGTGCCAGCAGCTTGTTCCGGGAGGGGAATCAGCCCCAGCATTTT.

This chain connects TRBV28 to TRBJ2-7; perhaps TRBD2 as D (7 bases). Germline V gene sequence: CDR1 MDHEN, CDR2 SYDVKM. The CDR3 sequence is 15 residues long. The V gene lost 8 bases and the J gene lost 2 bases, with 19 bases spanning the gap. CDR3 sequence reads: CASGAPGGAAYEQYF. As DNA, the CDR3 is TGTGCCAGCGGGGCCCCTGGGGGGGCCGCCTACGAGCAGTACTTC.

The chain uses TRBV3-1 (or the pseudogene TRBV3-2) and TRBJ1-2, with D unclear. Trimming cost V 1 base and J 8 bases, with 5 bases left between them. Germline assignment: CDR1 LGHDT and CDR2 YNNKEL (reference sequence). This CDR3 spans 11 amino acids. The CDR3: CASSQAQGYTF. DNA of the CDR3: TGTGCCAGCAGCCAAGCACAAGGCTACACCTTC.

This clone was counted once. The chain recombines TRBV15 with TRBJ2-7; a weak D match, TRBD1 (6 bases). The CDR3 consists of 15 residues. Trimming took off 7 bases at V and 1 base at J, with 17 bases between the two ends. Germline V gene data show CDR1 as LNHNV and CDR2 as YYDKDF (reference sequence). This CDR3 reads CATKRGWGPSYEQYF. In DNA, the CDR3 is TGTGCCACCAAAAGGGGGTGGGGGCCATCCTACGAGCAGTACTTC.

This clone has more than one count but fewer than ten. The chain is built from TRBV6-1 and TRBJ1-1, with 8 positions matching TRBD1. Germline CDR1 MNHNS, CDR2 SASEGT. The CDR3 length is 14 residues. Losses at the gene ends were 3 bases for V and 3 bases for J; bases not matched to a gene: 3. CDR3 DNA: TGTGCCAGCAGTGAGTTGACAGGGGACACTGAAGCTTTCTTT. Encoded protein: CASSELTGDTEAFF.

This chain joins TRBV4-2 and TRBJ2-5, with 9 bases aligning to TRBD2. CDR3 length: 15 amino acids. V trimming: 0 bases; J trimming: 5 bases; junction bases outside the gene matches: 4. Germline V lookup: CDR1 LGHNA, CDR2 YNFKEQ. The CDR3 loop reads CASSQEGTSSETQYF. DNA for the CDR3: TGTGCCAGCAGCCAAGAGGGGACTAGCTCGGAGACCCAGTACTTC.

The chain combines TRBV29-1 with TRBJ1-4; TRBD1 is a possible D gene (5 bases). Germline CDR1 SQVTM, CDR2 ANQGSEA. V shed 0 bases and J shed 7 bases, with 21 bases lying between them. This CDR3 comprises 17 residues. The DNA for the CDR3 is TGCAGCGTTGAAGATTGGGGCCCAAGGGAACCAAGTGAAAAACTGTTTTTT. This sequence encodes CSVEDWGPREPSEKLFF.

The chain uses TRBV30 and TRBJ2-3; 10 bases are a match to TRBD1. Germline V gene sequence: CDR1 GTSNPN, CDR2 SVGIG (reference sequence). After removal of 3 bases from V and 6 bases from J, the junction contained 9 bases not matched to a gene. CDR3 length: 15 amino acids. CDR3 region: CAWSPDRGQGDTQYF. CDR3 in DNA: TGTGCCTGGAGCCCTGACAGGGGGCAAGGGGATACGCAGTATTTT. Looking up the rest from reference TRBV30 and TRBJ2-3 gives the full variable domain: SQTIHQWPATLVQPVGSPLSLECTVEGTSNPNLYWYRQAAGRGLQLLFYSVGIGQISSEVPQNLSASRPQDRQFILSSKKLLLSDSGFYLCAWSPDRGQGDTQYFGPGTRLTVL.

The J gene is TRBJ1-2, the V gene TRBV28; 9 bases fit TRBD1. The CDR3 has 15 residues. Germline CDR1 is MDHEN and CDR2 is SYDVKM. V shed 3 bases and J 1 base; nucleotides not matched to a gene: 3. CDR3 nucleotide sequence: TGTGCCAGCAGTTTGGGGACAGGGTTTAACTATGGCTACACCTTC. As protein: CASSLGTGFNYGYTF.

The rearrangement uses TRBV13 and TRBJ1-1, with 10 bases identical to TRBD1. J gave up 4 bases and V 6 bases, and 8 bases lay outside the gene matches. Germline CDR1 reads PRHDT; CDR2 reads FYEKMQ (reference sequence). This CDR3 contains 15 residues. The CDR3 is CASRLTGGAGTEAFF. The CDR3 DNA sequence: TGTGCCAGCAGGCTGACAGGGGGCGCGGGCACTGAAGCTTTCTTT. Looking up the rest from reference TRBV13 and TRBJ1-1 gives the full variable domain: AAGVIQSPRHLIKEKRETATLKCYPIPRHDTVYWYQQGPGQDPQFLISFYEKMQSDKGSIPDRFSAQQFSDYHSELNMSSLELGDSALYFCASRLTGGAGTEAFFGQGTRLTVV.

The chain has TRBV7-8 and TRBJ1-1; 7 bases fit TRBD1. Germline trimming cut 6 bases from V and 4 bases from J; bases unmatched to any gene: 5. The CDR3 contains 13 residues. The germline V gene has CDR1 SGHVS and CDR2 FQNEAQ. DNA of the CDR3: TGTGCCAGCAGTAGGGGGCTGGGCACTGAAGCTTTCTTT. Protein sequence: CASSRGLGTEAFF.

Here the CDR3 DNA reads TGTGCCAGCGCAGGGGGAGGCGAAAAACTGTTTTTT. Protein: CASAGGGEKLFF. The J gene is TRBJ1-4, the V gene TRBV2; TRBD1 matches 7 bases. The CDR3 contains 12 residues. The J segment lost 8 bases and the V segment lost 8 bases, leaving 5 bases of the junction unmatched. Germline V lookup: CDR1 SNHLY, CDR2 FYNNEI.

V gene TRBV3-1 (or the pseudogene TRBV3-2) combines with J gene TRBJ1-4; no firm D call. V dropped 4 bases and J dropped 6 bases, with 12 bases sitting between them. CDR1 LGHDT and CDR2 YNNKEL come from the germline V gene (reference sequence). The CDR3 loop spans 14 amino acids. DNA for the CDR3: TGTGCCAGCAGCCGGGCGGGTAGGGATGAAAAACTGTTTTTT. Its translation: CASSRAGRDEKLFF.

CDR3 loop: CASTGTGLEAFF. The CDR3 DNA sequence: TGTGCCAGCACTGGGACAGGCCTTGAAGCTTTCTTT. The chain carries TRBV6-5 and TRBJ1-1, with TRBD1 matching 8 bases. The CDR3 totals 12 residues. CDR1 MNHEY and CDR2 SVGAGI come from the germline V gene. The V segment lost 7 bases and the J segment 7 bases; nucleotides outside the gene matches: 5.

The genes are TRBV27 and TRBJ2-1; 7 positions agree with TRBD2. This CDR3 is 16 amino acids long. Trimming took 7 bases from V and 1 from J; bases not matched to a gene: 10. CDR1 MNHEY and CDR2 SMNVEV come from the germline V gene (reference sequence). This CDR3 reads CASTKGQGGSYNEQFF. CDR3 in DNA: TGTGCCAGCACCAAGGGGCAGGGAGGGTCCTACAATGAGCAGTTCTTC.

This chain links TRBV9 with TRBJ1-1; possible D gene TRBD1, 5 bases. With 3 bases removed from V and 0 bases from J, the gap between germline ends came to 12 bases. The germline gives CDR1 SGDLS, CDR2 YYNGEE. This CDR3 is built from 15 residues. CDR3 in amino acids: CASSGGQRLNTEAFF. The CDR3 DNA sequence: TGTGCCAGCAGCGGGGGCCAACGTCTGAACACTGAAGCTTTCTTT.

The chain recombines TRBV6-5 with TRBJ2-4, with D unresolved. The CDR3 contains 14 residues. The V end lost 5 bases, the J end lost 6 bases, and 14 bases lay between the germline ends. The V gene's germline CDR1 is MNHEY and CDR2 SVGAGI. DNA of the CDR3: TGTGCCAGCAGTCAGTCTCAGGTGGGAAACATTCAGTACTTC. Its translation: CASSQSQVGNIQYF.

The rearrangement uses TRBV28 and TRBJ1-1; D call uncertain. This CDR3 has 13 amino acids. Trimming pared 6 bases from V and 2 bases from J, leaving 10 bases between. The V gene's germline CDR1 is MDHEN and CDR2 SYDVKM. The CDR3 bases are TGTGCCAGCAGGGGCCCTTTAAACACTGAAGCTTTCTTT. Translating gives CASRGPLNTEAFF.

The chain has TRBV3-1 (or the pseudogene TRBV3-2) and TRBJ1-6; D is ambiguous. There are 14 residues in the CDR3. Trimming cost V 1 base and J 7 bases, with 8 bases left between them. From germline, CDR1 is LGHDT and CDR2 YNNKEL (reference sequence). CDR3 region: CASSQGGQNSPLHF. As DNA, the CDR3 is TGTGCCAGCAGCCAAGGAGGGCAGAATTCACCCCTCCACTTT.